These 25 T cell receptor beta chains came from one sample sequenced in a study of CD8 T cells in Susac syndrome. The authors reverse transcribed roughly 0.5 to 1 ug RNA with random hexamers. TCRdb processed the immunoSEQ multiplex PCR reads anew with MiXCR; each CDR3 protein has one entry. The sample records around 230,000 distinct CDR3 sequences, 95% being singletons. The sample was CD4+ T cells from PBMCs. These receptors all come from a human donor with multiple sclerosis.

This clonotype was observed a single time. The gene calls are TRBV6-6 and TRBJ2-1; 11 bases map to TRBD2. The CDR3 spans 13 residues. The V gene end was trimmed by 8 bases and the J gene end by 9 bases; junction bases not matched to a gene: 6. Germline V gene lookup returns CDR1 MNHNY and CDR2 SVGAGI (reference sequence). The CDR3 here is CASLLAGGFEQFF. CDR3 coding DNA: TGTGCCAGCCTATTAGCGGGAGGGTTTGAGCAGTTCTTC.

This chain joins TRBV11-1 and TRBJ2-7; 7 nucleotides match TRBD2. The length of the CDR3 is 14 residues. The germline V gene encodes CDR1 SGHAT and CDR2 FQDESV (reference sequence). The trim removed 2 bases at V and 3 bases at J, leaving 4 bases unmatched. CDR3 bases: TGTGCCAGCAGCTTACTAGCGGAATTCTACGAGCAGTACTTC. Translation: CASSLLAEFYEQYF. The whole variable domain, filled in from reference TRBV11-1 and TRBJ2-7, reads EAEVAQSPRYKITEKSQAVAFWCDPISGHATLYWYRQILGQGPELLVQFQDESVVDDSQLPKDRFSAERLKGVDSTLKIQPAELGDSAMYLCASSLLAEFYEQYFGPGTRLTVT.

This chain connects TRBV7-3 to TRBJ2-1; D remains unclear. V shed 4 bases and J shed 0 bases, with 10 bases lying between them. This CDR3 spans 15 amino acids. CDR1 and CDR2 (germline): SGHTA, FQGTGA. In DNA form, the CDR3 reads TGTGCCAGCAGCTCCGGACCCGCCTCCTACAATGAGCAGTTCTTC. Its protein product is CASSSGPASYNEQFF.

The chain joins TRBV9 to TRBJ1-4; a possible D gene is TRBD1 (5 bases). V dropped 2 bases and J dropped 8 bases, with 13 bases sitting between them. CDR3 length equals 14 residues. Germline values: CDR1 SGDLS, CDR2 YYNGEE. The CDR3 loop reads CASSVKPGREKLFF. CDR3 DNA: TGTGCCAGCAGCGTGAAGCCGGGGCGGGAAAAACTGTTTTTT.

The V call is TRBV30, the J call TRBJ2-3; tentatively, D is TRBD2 (6 bases). The CDR3 covers 15 residues. Germline CDR1 reads GTSNPN; CDR2 reads SVGIG (reference sequence). Trimming shortened V by 0 bases and J by 1 base, and 11 bases separated the two germline ends. The CDR3 protein is CAWSVRGGGTDTQYF. CDR3 in DNA: TGTGCCTGGAGTGTTCGGGGCGGGGGCACAGATACGCAGTATTTT.

The chain links TRBV27 to TRBJ1-6; D unclear. The CDR3 extends over 13 amino acids. Germline V gene sequence: CDR1 MNHEY, CDR2 SMNVEV (reference sequence). V lost 2 bases to trimming and J lost 13 bases, with 12 bases between them. The CDR3 coding sequence is TGTGCCAGCAGTTTACTTGCGGTTTCGCCCCTCCACTTT. Protein sequence: CASSLLAVSPLHF.

The count of this clonotype is one. The rearrangement links TRBV20-1 to TRBJ2-3, with 11 bases matching TRBD2. This CDR3 has 16 amino acids. CDR1 and CDR2 from the germline V gene are DFQATT and SNEGSKA (reference sequence). Trimming cost V 6 bases and J 1 base; bases outside gene matches: 9. The CDR3 sequence: CSAETSGGRGTDTQYF. Here the CDR3 DNA reads TGCAGTGCCGAAACTAGCGGGGGAAGGGGCACAGATACGCAGTATTTT.

The gene calls are TRBV3-1 and TRBJ2-5; the match to TRBD2 covers 13 bases. This CDR3 spans 16 amino acids. With 4 bases clipped from V and 5 bases from J, the junction kept 7 bases outside the gene matches. Germline assignment: CDR1 LGHDT and CDR2 YNNKEL (reference sequence). The CDR3 nucleotides read TGTGCCAGCAGCCGGCGGACTAGCGGGAGTCGGGAGACCCAGTACTTC. This gives the protein CASSRRTSGSRETQYF.

The chain joins TRBV6-5 to TRBJ2-4, with unresolved D. There are 11 residues in the CDR3. Germline CDR1 MNHEY, CDR2 SVGAGI. Trimming cost V 0 bases and J 7 bases, with 1 base left between them. The CDR3 loop reads CASSYSNIQYF. The CDR3 region has the DNA TGTGCCAGCAGTTACTCCAACATTCAGTACTTC.

The rearrangement uses TRBV29-1 and TRBJ2-7, with TRBD2 identical over 13 bases. Looked up from germline, CDR1 is SQVTM and CDR2 is ANQGSEA. This CDR3 contains 12 residues. Trimming at V came to 6 bases and at J to 4 bases, leaving 0 bases not matched to a gene. The CDR3 DNA reads TGCAGCGTGGGACTAGCGGGGTACGAGCAGTACTTC. Protein sequence: CSVGLAGYEQYF.

The chain combines TRBV3-1 with TRBJ1-1, with D tentatively TRBD1 (6 bases). V lost 4 bases, J lost 0 bases, and 12 bases lay in between. This CDR3 spans 15 amino acids. From germline, CDR1 is LGHDT and CDR2 YNNKEL (reference sequence). The CDR3 spells CASSRTGHMNTEAFF. CDR3 DNA sequence: TGTGCCAGCAGCCGAACGGGACATATGAACACTGAAGCTTTCTTT. The full variable domain, rest sourced from reference TRBV3-1 and TRBJ1-1, is DTAVSQTPKYLVTQMGNDKSIKCEQNLGHDTMYWYKQDSKKFLKIMFSYNNKELIINETVPNRFSPKSPDKAHLNLHINSLELGDSAVYFCASSRTGHMNTEAFFGQGTRLTVV.

The chain has TRBV12-3 or TRBV12-4 and TRBJ2-2, with D maybe TRBD1 (5 bases). V was cut by 5 bases and J by 6 bases, with 13 bases left in between. This CDR3 comprises 14 residues. This CDR3 is CASSPSQGAGELFF. As DNA, the CDR3 is TGTGCCAGCAGTCCTTCGCAAGGGGCCGGGGAGCTGTTTTTT.

This sequence joins TRBV21-1 and TRBJ2-7; TRBD1, as called in the table, went unchecked against the DNA. TRBV21-1 is listed as a pseudogene. The length of the CDR3 is 14 residues. The CDR3 here is CANTVGQGFCEQYF. The CDR3 region has the DNA TGTGCCAACACGGTGGGACAGGGCTTTTGCGAGCAGTACTTC.

This chain joins TRBV19 and TRBJ1-1; possible D gene TRBD1, 5 bases. This CDR3 comprises 14 residues. CDR1 and CDR2 (germline): LNHDA, SQIVND (reference sequence). Between the trimmed V and J ends, which lost 7 bases and 5 bases, there was a span of 17 bases. Here the CDR3 reads CASTSSARGTEAFF. The CDR3 DNA reads as TGTGCCAGTACCTCATCCGCGCGGGGGACTGAAGCTTTCTTT.

This clonotype was found once. The chain uses TRBV7-9 and TRBJ1-1, with unresolved D. Germline values: CDR1 SEHNR, CDR2 FQNEAQ (reference sequence). CDR3 size: 13 residues. V was trimmed by 1 base and J by 10 bases, leaving 13 bases between them. The chain's CDR3 is CASSLEAGAGAFF. CDR3 DNA sequence: TGTGCCAGCAGCTTAGAGGCCGGAGCGGGAGCTTTCTTT.

The V gene is TRBV3-1, the J gene TRBJ2-4, with a possible D match to TRBD2 (5 bases). Germline values: CDR1 LGHDT, CDR2 YNNKEL (reference sequence). V lost 3 bases and J 0 bases, leaving 18 bases between the germline ends. There are 18 residues in the CDR3. Here the CDR3 reads CASSHGRLALVAKNIQYF. For the CDR3, the DNA is TGTGCCAGCAGCCATGGTCGGCTAGCCCTTGTAGCCAAAAACATTCAGTACTTC.

The CDR3 sequence is CASSPGLAGNNEQFF. The CDR3 region has the DNA TGTGCCAGTAGCCCGGGACTAGCGGGAAACAATGAGCAGTTCTTC. V is TRBV19 and J is TRBJ2-1, with 13 bases fitting TRBD2. Trimming at V came to 6 bases and at J to 5 bases, leaving 4 bases not matched to a gene. Germline V gives CDR1 LNHDA, CDR2 SQIVND (reference sequence). The CDR3 totals 15 residues.

The chain recombines TRBV12-5 with TRBJ2-1; maybe TRBD2 (6 bases). Germline CDR1 LGHNT, CDR2 FRNRAP. V gave up 2 bases and J gave up 0 bases, with 11 bases separating them. The CDR3 runs 16 residues. The CDR3 loop is CASGLRLGSSYNEQFF. In DNA, the CDR3 is TGTGCTAGTGGTTTGAGACTCGGGAGCTCCTACAATGAGCAGTTCTTC.

The chain uses TRBV3-1 and TRBJ1-1; TRBD1 agrees at 8 bases. V was clipped by 2 bases and J by 11 bases; unmatched bases: 4. The CDR3 length is 12 residues. The germline V gene encodes CDR1 LGHDT and CDR2 YNNKEL (reference sequence). The CDR3 loop reads CASSQRTGWAFF. The DNA of the CDR3 is TGTGCCAGCAGCCAACGGACAGGGTGGGCTTTCTTT.

The chain is built from TRBV3-1 and TRBJ2-5; perhaps TRBD2 as D (7 bases). The V end lost 4 bases, the J end lost 4 bases, and 16 bases lay between the germline ends. The germline V gene has CDR1 LGHDT and CDR2 YNNKEL (reference sequence). This CDR3 has 15 amino acids. The CDR3 is CASSRDGRGGETQYF. CDR3 DNA: TGTGCCAGCAGCCGCGATGGAAGGGGGGGAGAGACCCAGTACTTC.

A few counts support this clonotype. The chain recombines TRBV6-1 with TRBJ2-7, with 10 bases matching TRBD2. From germline, CDR1 is MNHNS and CDR2 SASEGT. The CDR3 runs 15 residues. J gave up 4 bases and V 11 bases, and 14 bases lay outside the gene matches. The CDR3 region has the DNA TGTGCCGCCAGTAAAGGGAGCGGGAGGGGTTACGAGCAGTACTTC. Amino acid sequence: CAASKGSGRGYEQYF.

CDR3 region: CASGDFPYEQYF. The CDR3 coding sequence is TGTGCCAGCGGGGACTTCCCCTACGAGCAGTACTTC. V gene TRBV27 combines with J gene TRBJ2-7, with a weak D call TRBD2 (6 bases). This CDR3 region has 12 residues. Germline V CDR1 and CDR2: MNHEY, SMNVEV (reference sequence). Trimming removed 8 bases from V and 2 bases from J, with 10 bases in between.

J is TRBJ2-1 and V is TRBV6-5; 9 bases agree with TRBD1. The V segment lost 6 bases and the J segment 7 bases; nucleotides outside the gene matches: 7. There are 14 residues in the CDR3. The germline V gene has CDR1 MNHEY and CDR2 SVGAGI. The CDR3 nucleotides read TGTGCCAGCAGATCCGACAGGGGGGGAAATGAGCAGTTCTTC. Protein product: CASRSDRGGNEQFF.

The chain combines TRBV9 with TRBJ1-2; D unclear. This CDR3 has 15 amino acids. Per germline, CDR1 SGDLS and CDR2 YYNGEE. The V end lost 6 bases, the J end lost 0 bases, and 15 bases lay between the germline ends. The CDR3 protein is CASTTGPEANYGYTF. For the CDR3, the DNA is TGTGCCAGCACCACGGGTCCGGAAGCTAACTATGGCTACACCTTC.

The CDR3 protein is CASSVDRGPIDNTDTQYF. The CDR3 DNA follows: TGCGCCAGCAGCGTTGACAGGGGTCCTATCGATAACACAGATACGCAGTATTTT. The J gene is TRBJ2-3, the V gene TRBV23-1, with 8 bases matching TRBD1. TRBV23-1 belongs to the ORF category, with a function that is uncertain. This CDR3 is built from 18 residues. V dropped 6 bases and J dropped 2; count of bases not matched to a gene: 16.